This entry concerns a single TCR beta chain. The Seattle patients, enrolled during active infection, were followed longitudinally. In the original processing: Counts of nucleated cells, estimated from reference gene primer amplification, were obtained. The protocol was immunoSEQ multiplex PCR, while the TCRdb copy is restricted to in-frame clones and leaves out a portion. Clone size and the V and J calls come from that table; the DNA yielded D and trimming. Of around 60,000 clones in the sample, 60% to 85% were seen once. This record belongs to a study of blood T cell repertoires in COVID-19. The overall study: Italy, Spain and the United States were the sources of the convalescent and acute COVID-19 samples. From T cells, B-cell-depleted T cells, or PBMCs came the material, which was cDNA or gDNA.

The V end was cut by 8 bases, the J end by 5 bases, with 18 bases between. The CDR3 length is 14 residues. The germline V gene encodes CDR1 MNHNY and CDR2 SVGAGI (reference sequence). The receptor was derived from a man younger than 40 with COVID-19, enrolled during active disease. This sequence joins TRBV6-6 and TRBJ1-2, with D maybe TRBD1 (5 bases). Sequenced material: peripheral blood. The CDR3 protein is CASSNAGLVYGYTF. CDR3 sequence (DNA): TGTGCCAGCTCAAACGCAGGGCTCGTGTATGGCTACACCTTC.